This T cell receptor (beta chain) came from a study of cytomegalovirus exposure and HLA in healthy donors. Study-wide results and limits: Being indistinguishable, some V segments were excluded, TRBV6-2 and TRBV6-3 among them. TCR beta V- and J-gene trimming, according to a later analysis, was linked to a missense DCLRE1C variant.

The donors gave bone marrow, and they were healthy. Trimming shortened V by 5 bases and J by 0 bases, and 10 bases separated the two germline ends. The V gene's germline CDR1 is KGHSH and CDR2 LQKENI. The CDR3 length is 14 residues. To note about this clone: The target antigen is unknown.

PCR was performed using 60 Vbeta and 13 Jbeta primers. The authors' processing: Approximately 12 million of about 80 million unique TCR beta chains were shared, per a later count. Sequenced by immunoSEQ multiplex PCR; TCRdb stores in-frame clones only, minus some. From that table come the V and J calls and clone size; the DNA was used to work out D and trimming. The sample lists approximately 100,000 clones, around 80% occurring once. The sequence was collected from a female donor in good health and CMV-seropositive. V usage is TRBV18 and J usage is TRBJ1-1; D might be TRBD1 (6 bases). The sequenced sample consisted of PBMCs. Here the CDR3 reads CASSTDSLNTEAFF. The CDR3 nucleotides read TGTGCCAGCTCAACGGACAGTTTGAACACTGAAGCTTTCTTT.